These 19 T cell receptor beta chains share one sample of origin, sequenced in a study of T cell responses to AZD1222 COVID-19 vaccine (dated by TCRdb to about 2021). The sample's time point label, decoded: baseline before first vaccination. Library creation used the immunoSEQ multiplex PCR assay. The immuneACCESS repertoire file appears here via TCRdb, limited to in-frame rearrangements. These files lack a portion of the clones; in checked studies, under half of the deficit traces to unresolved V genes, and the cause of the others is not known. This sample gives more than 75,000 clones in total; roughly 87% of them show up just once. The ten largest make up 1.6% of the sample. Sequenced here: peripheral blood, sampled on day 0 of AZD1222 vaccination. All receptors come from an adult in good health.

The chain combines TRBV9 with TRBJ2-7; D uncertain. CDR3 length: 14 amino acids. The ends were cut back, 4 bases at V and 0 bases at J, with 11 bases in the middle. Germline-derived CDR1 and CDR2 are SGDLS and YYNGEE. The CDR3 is CASSSGFYSYEQYF. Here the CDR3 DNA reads TGTGCCAGCAGCTCAGGCTTCTACTCCTACGAGCAGTACTTC.

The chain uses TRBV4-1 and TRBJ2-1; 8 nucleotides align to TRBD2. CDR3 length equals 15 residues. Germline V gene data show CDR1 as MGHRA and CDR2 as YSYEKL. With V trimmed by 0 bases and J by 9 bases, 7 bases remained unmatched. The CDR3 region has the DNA TGCGCCAGCAGCCAAGATTCCGGGACTAGAAGTGAGCAGTTCTTC. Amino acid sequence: CASSQDSGTRSEQFF.

CDR3 amino acids: CASSEVRDEKLFF. The CDR3 nucleotides read TGTGCCAGCAGTGAAGTAAGGGATGAAAAACTGTTTTTT. This chain joins TRBV6-1 and TRBJ1-4; D is uncertain. Per the germline V gene, CDR1 is MNHNS and CDR2 is SASEGT. CDR3 length: 13 residues. Trimming removed 1 base at V and 6 bases at J, with 6 bases between.

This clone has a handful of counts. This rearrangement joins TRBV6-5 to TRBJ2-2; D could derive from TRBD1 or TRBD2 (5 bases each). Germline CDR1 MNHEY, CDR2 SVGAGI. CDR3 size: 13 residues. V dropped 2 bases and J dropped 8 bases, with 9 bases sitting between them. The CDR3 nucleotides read TGTGCCAGCAGTTACGAAGGGGAGGGGGAGCTGTTTTTT. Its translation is CASSYEGEGELFF.

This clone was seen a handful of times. The CDR3 DNA sequence: TGCGCCAGCAGCTTGGGGCAGGGACGGGGCTTCGCTGAAGCTTTCTTT. It translates to CASSLGQGRGFAEAFF. V gene TRBV5-1 combines with J gene TRBJ1-1; D perhaps matches TRBD1 (5 bases). Trimming cost V 0 bases and J 6 bases, with 18 bases left between them. Germline V CDR1 and CDR2: SGHRS, YFSETQ. This CDR3 is built from 16 residues.

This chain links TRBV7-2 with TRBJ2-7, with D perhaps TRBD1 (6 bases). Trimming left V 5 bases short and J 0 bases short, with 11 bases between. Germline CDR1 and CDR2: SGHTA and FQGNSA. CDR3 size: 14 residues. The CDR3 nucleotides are TGTGCCAGCAGCCCATGGGACAACTCCTACGAGCAGTACTTC. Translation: CASSPWDNSYEQYF.

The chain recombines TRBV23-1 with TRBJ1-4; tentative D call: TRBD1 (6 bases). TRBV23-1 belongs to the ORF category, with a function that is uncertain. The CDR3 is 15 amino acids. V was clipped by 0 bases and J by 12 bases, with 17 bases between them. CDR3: CASSQSDRPTWELFF. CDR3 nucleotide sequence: TGCGCCAGCAGTCAATCAGACAGGCCTACGTGGGAACTGTTTTTT.

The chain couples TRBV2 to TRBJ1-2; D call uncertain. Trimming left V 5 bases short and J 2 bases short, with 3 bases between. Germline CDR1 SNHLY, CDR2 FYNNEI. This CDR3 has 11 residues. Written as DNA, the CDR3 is TGTGCCAGCAGTCAAAACTATGGCTACACCTTC. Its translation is CASSQNYGYTF.

CDR3 DNA sequence: TGTGCCAGCTCACCCCACAACGTGAACACTGAAGCTTTCTTT. This translates into CASSPHNVNTEAFF. This chain joins TRBV18 and TRBJ1-1, with no clear D. The V end lost 3 bases, the J end lost 0 bases, and 8 bases lay between the germline ends. This CDR3 comprises 14 residues. The germline gives CDR1 KGHSH, CDR2 LQKENI.

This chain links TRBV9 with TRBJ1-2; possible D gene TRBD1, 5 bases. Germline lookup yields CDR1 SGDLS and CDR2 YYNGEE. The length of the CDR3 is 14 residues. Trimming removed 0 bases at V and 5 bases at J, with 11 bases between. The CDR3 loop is CASSVGTGAYGYTF. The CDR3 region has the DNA TGTGCCAGCAGCGTAGGAACAGGAGCTTATGGCTACACCTTC.

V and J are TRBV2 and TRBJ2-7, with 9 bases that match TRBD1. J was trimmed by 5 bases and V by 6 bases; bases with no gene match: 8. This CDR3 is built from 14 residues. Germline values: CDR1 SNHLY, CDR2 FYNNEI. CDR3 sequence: CASSYNRGLDEQYF. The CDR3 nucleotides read TGTGCCAGCAGCTACAACAGGGGGCTTGACGAGCAGTACTTC.

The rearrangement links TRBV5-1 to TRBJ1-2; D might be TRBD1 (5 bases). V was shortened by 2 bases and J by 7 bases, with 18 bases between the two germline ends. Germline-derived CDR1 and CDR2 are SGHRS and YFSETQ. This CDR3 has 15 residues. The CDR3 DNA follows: TGCGCCAGCAGCTTAGGGACCTCCGAAGCAGGTGGCTACACCTTC. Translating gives CASSLGTSEAGGYTF. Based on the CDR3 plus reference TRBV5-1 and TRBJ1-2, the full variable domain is KAGVTQTPRYLIKTRGQQVTLSCSPISGHRSVSWYQQTPGQGLQFLFEYFSETQRNKGNFPGRFSGRQFSNSRSEMNVSTLELGDSALYLCASSLGTSEAGGYTFGSGTRLTVV.

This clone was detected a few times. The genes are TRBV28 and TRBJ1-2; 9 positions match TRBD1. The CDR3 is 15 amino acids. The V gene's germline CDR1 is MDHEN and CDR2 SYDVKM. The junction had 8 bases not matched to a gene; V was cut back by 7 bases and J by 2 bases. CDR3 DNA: TGTGCCAGCACCACATACGGACAGGGGAACTATGGCTACACCTTC. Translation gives CASTTYGQGNYGYTF.

The CDR3 DNA is TGTGCCTGGAGCCCAAGGTCCAGGGTTCTTGGAAACACCATATATTTT. Its protein product is CAWSPRSRVLGNTIYF. The chain has TRBV30 and TRBJ1-3; D is perhaps TRBD1 (5 bases). The ends were cut back, 3 bases at V and 3 bases at J, with 18 bases in the middle. The CDR3 is made up of 16 amino acids. CDR1 is GTSNPN, CDR2 SVGIG, per germline (reference sequence).

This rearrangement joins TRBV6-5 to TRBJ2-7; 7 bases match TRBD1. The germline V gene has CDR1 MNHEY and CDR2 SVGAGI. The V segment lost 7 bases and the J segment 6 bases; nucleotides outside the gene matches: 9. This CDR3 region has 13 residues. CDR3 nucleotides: TGTGCCAGCAAACTACAGGGGTTCGGCGAGCAGTACTTC. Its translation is CASKLQGFGEQYF.

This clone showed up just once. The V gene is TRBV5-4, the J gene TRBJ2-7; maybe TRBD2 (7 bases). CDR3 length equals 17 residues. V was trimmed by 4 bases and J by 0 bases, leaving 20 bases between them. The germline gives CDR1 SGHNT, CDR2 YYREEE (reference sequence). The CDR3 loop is CASSGGLGRGTSYEQYF. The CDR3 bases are TGTGCCAGCAGCGGGGGCCTCGGGCGGGGGACCTCCTACGAGCAGTACTTC.

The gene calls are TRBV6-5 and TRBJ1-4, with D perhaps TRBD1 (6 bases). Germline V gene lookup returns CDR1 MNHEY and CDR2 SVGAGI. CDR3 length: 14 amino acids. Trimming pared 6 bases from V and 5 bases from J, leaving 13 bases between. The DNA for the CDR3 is TGTGCCAGCAGGACGCGGGGGCTAAATGAAAAACTGTTTTTT. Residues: CASRTRGLNEKLFF.

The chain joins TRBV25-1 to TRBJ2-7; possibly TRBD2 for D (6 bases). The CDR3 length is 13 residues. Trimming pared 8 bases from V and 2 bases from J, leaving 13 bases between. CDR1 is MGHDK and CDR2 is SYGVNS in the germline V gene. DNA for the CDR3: TGTGCCAGCGAGGGACTGATGACCTACGAGCAGTACTTC. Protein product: CASEGLMTYEQYF.

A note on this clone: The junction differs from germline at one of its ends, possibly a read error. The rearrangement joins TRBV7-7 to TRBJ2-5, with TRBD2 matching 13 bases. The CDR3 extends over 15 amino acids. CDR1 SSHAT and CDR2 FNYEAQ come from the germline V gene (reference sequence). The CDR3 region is CASSQGTSGVETQYF. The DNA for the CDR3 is TGTGCTAGCAGCCAGGGGACTAGCGGGGTAGAGACCCAGTACTTC.